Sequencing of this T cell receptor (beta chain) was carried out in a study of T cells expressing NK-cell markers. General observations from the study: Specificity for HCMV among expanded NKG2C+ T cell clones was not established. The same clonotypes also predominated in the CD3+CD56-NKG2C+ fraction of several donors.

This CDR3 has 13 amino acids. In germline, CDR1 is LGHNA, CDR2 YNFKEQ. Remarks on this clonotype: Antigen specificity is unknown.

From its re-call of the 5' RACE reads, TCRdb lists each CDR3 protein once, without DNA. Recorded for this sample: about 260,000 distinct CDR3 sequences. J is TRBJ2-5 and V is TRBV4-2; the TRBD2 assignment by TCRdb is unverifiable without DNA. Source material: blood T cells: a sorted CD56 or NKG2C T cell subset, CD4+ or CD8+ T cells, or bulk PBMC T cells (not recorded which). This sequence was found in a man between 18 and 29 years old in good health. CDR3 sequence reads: CASSQVDGRAPYF.